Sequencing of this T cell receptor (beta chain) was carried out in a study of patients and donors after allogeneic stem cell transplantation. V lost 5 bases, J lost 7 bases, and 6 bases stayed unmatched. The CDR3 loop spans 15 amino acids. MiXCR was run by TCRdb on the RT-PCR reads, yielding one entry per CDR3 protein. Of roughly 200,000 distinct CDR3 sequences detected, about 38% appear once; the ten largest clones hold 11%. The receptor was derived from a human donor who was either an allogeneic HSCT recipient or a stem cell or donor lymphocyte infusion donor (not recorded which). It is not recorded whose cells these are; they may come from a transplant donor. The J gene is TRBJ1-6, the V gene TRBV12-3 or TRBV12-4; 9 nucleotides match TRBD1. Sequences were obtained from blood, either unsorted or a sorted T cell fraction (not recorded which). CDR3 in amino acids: CASSRDRARNSPLHF. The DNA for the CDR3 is TGTGCCAGCAGTAGGGACAGGGCCAGGAATTCACCCCTCCACTTT.